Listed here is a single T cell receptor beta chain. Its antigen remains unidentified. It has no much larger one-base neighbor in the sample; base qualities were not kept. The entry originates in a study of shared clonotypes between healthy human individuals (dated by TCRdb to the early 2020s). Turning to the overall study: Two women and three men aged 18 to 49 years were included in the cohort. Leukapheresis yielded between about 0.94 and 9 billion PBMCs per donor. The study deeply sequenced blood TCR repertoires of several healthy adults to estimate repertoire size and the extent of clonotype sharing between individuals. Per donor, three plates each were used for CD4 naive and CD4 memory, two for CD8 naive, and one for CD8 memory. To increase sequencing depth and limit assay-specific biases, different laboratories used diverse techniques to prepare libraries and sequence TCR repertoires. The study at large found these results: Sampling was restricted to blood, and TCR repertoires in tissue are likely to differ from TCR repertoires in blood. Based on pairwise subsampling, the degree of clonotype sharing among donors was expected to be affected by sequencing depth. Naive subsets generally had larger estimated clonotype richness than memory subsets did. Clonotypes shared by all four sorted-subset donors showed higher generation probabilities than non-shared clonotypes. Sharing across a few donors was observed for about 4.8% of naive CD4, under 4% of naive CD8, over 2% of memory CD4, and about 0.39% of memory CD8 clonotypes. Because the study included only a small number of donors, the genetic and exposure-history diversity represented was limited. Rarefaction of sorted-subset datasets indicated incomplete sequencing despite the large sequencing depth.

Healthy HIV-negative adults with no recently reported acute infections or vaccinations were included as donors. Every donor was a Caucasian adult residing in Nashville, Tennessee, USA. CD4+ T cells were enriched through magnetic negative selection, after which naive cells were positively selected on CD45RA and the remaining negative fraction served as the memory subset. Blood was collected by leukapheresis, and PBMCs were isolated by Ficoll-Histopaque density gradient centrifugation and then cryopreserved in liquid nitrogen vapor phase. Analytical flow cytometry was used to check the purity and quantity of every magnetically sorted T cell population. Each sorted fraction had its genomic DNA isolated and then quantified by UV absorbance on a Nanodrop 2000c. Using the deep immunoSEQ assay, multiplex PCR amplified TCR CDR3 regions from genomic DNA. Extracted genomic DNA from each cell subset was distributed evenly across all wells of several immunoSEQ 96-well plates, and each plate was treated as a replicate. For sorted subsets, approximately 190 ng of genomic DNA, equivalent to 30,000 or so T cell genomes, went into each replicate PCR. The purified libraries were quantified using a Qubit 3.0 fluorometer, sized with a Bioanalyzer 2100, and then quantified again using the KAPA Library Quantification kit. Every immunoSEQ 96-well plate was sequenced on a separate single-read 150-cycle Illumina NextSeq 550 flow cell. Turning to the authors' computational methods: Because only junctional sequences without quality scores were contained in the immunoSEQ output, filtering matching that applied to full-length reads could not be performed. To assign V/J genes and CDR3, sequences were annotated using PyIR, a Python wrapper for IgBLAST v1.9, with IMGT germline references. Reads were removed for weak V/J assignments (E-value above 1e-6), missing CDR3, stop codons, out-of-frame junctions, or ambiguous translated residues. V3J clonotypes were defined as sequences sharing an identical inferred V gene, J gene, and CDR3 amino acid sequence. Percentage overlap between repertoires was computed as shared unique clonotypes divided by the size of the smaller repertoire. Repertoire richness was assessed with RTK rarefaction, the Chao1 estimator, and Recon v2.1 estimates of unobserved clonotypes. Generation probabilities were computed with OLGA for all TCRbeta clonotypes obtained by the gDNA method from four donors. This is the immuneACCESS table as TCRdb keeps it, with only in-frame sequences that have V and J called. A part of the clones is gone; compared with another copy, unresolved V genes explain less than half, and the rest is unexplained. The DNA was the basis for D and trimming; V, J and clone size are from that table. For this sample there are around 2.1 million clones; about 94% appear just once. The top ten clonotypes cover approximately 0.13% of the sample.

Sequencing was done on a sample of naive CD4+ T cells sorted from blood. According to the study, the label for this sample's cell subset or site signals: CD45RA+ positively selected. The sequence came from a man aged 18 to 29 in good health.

The nucleotides are TGTGCCAGCAGCGCCGTTAGTTCACCCCTCCACTTT. Its protein reads: CASSAVSSPLHF. This chain is built from TRBV7-8 and TRBJ1-6; the D gene is unclear. V loses 5 bases of germline sequence and J loses 9 bases, and the interval between the two ends is 8 bases. The CDR3 has 12 amino acids, counting the end cysteine and phenylalanine. CDR3 DNA is the only sequence kept; it has 36 bases, read in frame from the first base. The germline V gene specifies SGHVS as CDR1 and FQNEAQ as CDR2.